This TCR beta chain was retrieved from a study of cytomegalovirus exposure and HLA in healthy donors. Overall study results and limits: Near-uniform donor sequencing depth was presumed by presence/absence analyses. Within an earlier analysis, most TCR beta V segments proved productive either about 87% or about 30% of the time.

This clone was seen only once. Its antigen is still unknown. Vbeta (60) and Jbeta (13) primers were used in the PCR. Some clones are missing from TCRdb's copy, which holds only in-frame ones; the method was immunoSEQ multiplex PCR. The sample consists of around 140,000 clones, around 78% of them appearing once. Per the germline V gene, CDR1 is LGHNA and CDR2 is YNFKEQ. V shed 1 base and J 3 bases; nucleotides not matched to a gene: 7. The CDR3 is 17 residues long. The gene calls are TRBV4-2 and TRBJ2-1, with 9 bases matching TRBD2. This TCR was sampled from a woman under 30 in good health and CMV-seronegative. Sequencing was carried out using PBMCs. The CDR3 nucleotides read TGTGCCAGCAGCCAAGGCGTCAGAGCGGGAGGCTACAATGAGCAGTTCTTC. This sequence encodes CASSQGVRAGGYNEQFF.